This TCR beta chain was profiled in a study of T cell responses to AZD1222 COVID-19 vaccine. Regarding the study as a whole: Dominant at 160-218 and 743-854, vaccine-associated CD4 TCRs also spanned spike. There were repertoire samples only from the period after the peak T cell response. Once two AZD1222 doses were given, Spike-specific TCR breadth and depth went up.

Comments on this clone: What it binds is unknown.

The CDR3 consists of 15 residues. Measured with immunoSEQ multiplex PCR; TCRdb has only the in-frame clones, and not every one. In the table there are roughly 180,000 clones, around 86% of which are singletons. The specimen comprised peripheral blood, sampled on day 0 of MenACWY control vaccination. The TCR originated in an adult in good health. The chain uses TRBV21-1 and TRBJ1-6; the table's D call of TRBD1 was not tested on the DNA. TRBV21-1 is a pseudogene segment. The CDR3 nucleotides are TGTGCCAGCAGAGGACAGGCGGAAGGGATTTTCCCCCTCCACTTT. Protein: CASRGQAEGIFPLHF.